The clone carrying this TCR beta chain came up many times. This CDR3 has 16 amino acids. Germline V CDR1 and CDR2: SGHDT, YYEEEE. Trimming removed 3 bases from V and 2 bases from J, with 17 bases in between. This sample is part of a study of CD8 T cells in ankylosing spondylitis. MiXCR was run by TCRdb on the 5' RACE reads, yielding one entry per CDR3 protein. This sample yields 300,000 to 350,000 distinct CDR3 sequences, of which roughly 15% are seen a single time; 1.1% belongs to the top ten. This TCR derives from a male donor with ankylosing spondylitis or in good health (not recorded which). The sample consisted of blood, either unsorted or a sorted T cell fraction (not recorded which). The rearrangement uses TRBV5-6 and TRBJ2-5, with TRBD2 as a possible D gene (6 bases). DNA of the CDR3: TGTGCCAGCAGCTGGATGGCATTAGGACTACAAGAGACCCAGTACTTC. Protein product: CASSWMALGLQETQYF.